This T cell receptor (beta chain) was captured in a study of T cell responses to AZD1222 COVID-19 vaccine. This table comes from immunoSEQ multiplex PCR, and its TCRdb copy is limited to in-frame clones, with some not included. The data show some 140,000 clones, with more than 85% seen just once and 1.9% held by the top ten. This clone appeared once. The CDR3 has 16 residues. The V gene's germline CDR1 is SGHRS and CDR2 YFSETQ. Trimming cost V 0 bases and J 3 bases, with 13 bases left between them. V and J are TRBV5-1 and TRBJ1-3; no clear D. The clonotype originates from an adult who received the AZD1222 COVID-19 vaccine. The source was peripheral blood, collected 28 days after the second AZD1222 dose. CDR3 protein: CASSLAGQIFGNTIYF. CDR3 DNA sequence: TGCGCCAGCAGCTTGGCCGGTCAGATTTTTGGAAACACCATATATTTT.